This T cell receptor beta chain was sequenced for a study of PD-L1 blockade in urothelial cancer. Study summary: Patients took up atezolizumab in the mid-2010s at 1,200 mg intravenously every 3 weeks. About 85% of the roughly 30 patients were males with bladder-origin urothelial cancer. Blood drawn 3 weeks (second dose) and 6 weeks after treatment start was analyzed.

This clone was observed once. CDR1 is SGDLS, CDR2 YYNGEE, per germline. The CDR3 has 15 residues. Trimming cost V 3 bases and J 5 bases; bases outside gene matches: 5. Time point defined: pretreatment peripheral blood. Each patient gave between 1 and 8 samples of peripheral blood mononuclear cells, which were collected pretreatment and during treatment. Sequenced by immunoSEQ multiplex PCR; TCRdb stores in-frame clones only, minus some. The sample shows about 50,000 clones, around four fifths of them seen only once. The receptor comes from a man aged 70-80 years with urothelial cancer. This chain connects TRBV9 to TRBJ2-2; 9 bases line up with TRBD1. The sequences come from PBMCs, collected around atezolizumab (anti-PD-L1) treatment. The DNA of the CDR3 is TGTGCCAGCAGCGAACAGGGGGCGCGAACCGGGGAGCTGTTTTTT. Protein product: CASSEQGARTGELFF.